This T cell receptor beta chain was documented in a study of T-cell memory formation after mild COVID-19. The wider study: The two donors had largely donor-specific TCR clusters.

The germline gives CDR1 SGHVS, CDR2 FNYEAQ. The V segment lost 1 base and the J segment 0 bases; nucleotides outside the gene matches: 11. This CDR3 has 19 residues. This clonotype appeared many times. Its antigen remains unknown. Findings and limits, study-wide: Prior to infection, memory already included some responding clones, suggesting cross-reactive memory joined.

TCRdb re-called the 5' RACE reads with MiXCR, one entry per CDR3 protein. Here the sample spans 470,000 or so distinct CDR3 sequences, around 19% being singletons. Sequences were obtained from PBMCs or a T cell subset sorted from them (not recorded which). The sequence was collected from an adult woman who had mild COVID-19 (a few samples of this study predate the infection). Cell type and time point are not known. The gene calls are TRBV7-6 and TRBJ2-1; 8 nucleotides align to TRBD2. The CDR3 here is CASSLVGLAGRSSYNEQFF. CDR3 sequence (DNA): TGTGCCAGCAGCTTAGTGGGGCTAGCGGGCCGGAGCTCCTACAATGAGCAGTTCTTC.